Sequencing of this T cell receptor beta chain was carried out in a study of blood T cell repertoires in COVID-19. Study information: The analysed material was cDNA or gDNA that came from T cells, B-cell-depleted T cells, or PBMCs.

CDR3 size: 14 residues. Per the germline V gene, CDR1 is MDHEN and CDR2 is SYDVKM. Trimming left V 6 bases short and J 7 bases short, with 13 bases between. Assay used: immunoSEQ multiplex PCR; TCRdb lists only in-frame clones, some missing. The sample has around 250,000 clones, approximately 86% seen once; the top ten hold roughly 1.7%. The source is a woman between 45 and 60 years old who had recovered from COVID-19. Material: PBMCs or T cells enriched from blood (not recorded which). The J gene is TRBJ1-6, the V gene TRBV28; D call uncertain. The CDR3 sequence is CASRSGLLNSPLHF. As DNA, the CDR3 is TGTGCCAGCAGGTCAGGACTCCTCAATTCACCCCTCCACTTT.